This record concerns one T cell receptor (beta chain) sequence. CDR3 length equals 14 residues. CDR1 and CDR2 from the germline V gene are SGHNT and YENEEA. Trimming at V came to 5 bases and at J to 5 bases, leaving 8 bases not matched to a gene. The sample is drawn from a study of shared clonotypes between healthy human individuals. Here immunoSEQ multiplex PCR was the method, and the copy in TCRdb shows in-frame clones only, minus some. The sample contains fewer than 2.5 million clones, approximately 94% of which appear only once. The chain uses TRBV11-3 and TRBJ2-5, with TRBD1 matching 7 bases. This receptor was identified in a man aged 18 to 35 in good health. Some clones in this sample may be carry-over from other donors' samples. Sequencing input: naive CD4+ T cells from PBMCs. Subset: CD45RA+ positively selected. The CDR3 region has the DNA TGTGCCAGCAGCCCCCACGGACAGGCCGAGACCCAGTACTTC. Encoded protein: CASSPHGQAETQYF.